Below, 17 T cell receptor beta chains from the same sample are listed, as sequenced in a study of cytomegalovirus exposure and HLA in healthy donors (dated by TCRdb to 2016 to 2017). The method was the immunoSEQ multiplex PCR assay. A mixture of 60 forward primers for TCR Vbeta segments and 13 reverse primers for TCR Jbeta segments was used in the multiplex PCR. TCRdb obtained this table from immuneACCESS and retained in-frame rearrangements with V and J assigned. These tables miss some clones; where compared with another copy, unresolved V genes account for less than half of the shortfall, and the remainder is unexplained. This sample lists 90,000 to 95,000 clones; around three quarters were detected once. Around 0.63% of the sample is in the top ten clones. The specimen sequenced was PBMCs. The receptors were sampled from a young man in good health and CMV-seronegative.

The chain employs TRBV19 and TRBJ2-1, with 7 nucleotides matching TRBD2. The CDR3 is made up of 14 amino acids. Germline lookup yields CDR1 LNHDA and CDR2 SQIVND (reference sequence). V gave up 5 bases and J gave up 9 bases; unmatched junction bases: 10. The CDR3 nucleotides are TGTGCCAGTAGTTGGAGGGAGGGGAGCGTTGAGCAGTTCTTC. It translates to CASSWREGSVEQFF.

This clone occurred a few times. Here the CDR3 DNA reads TGTGCCAGCCAGGCAGGGGGGAACACCGGGGAGCTGTTTTTT. It encodes CASQAGGNTGELFF. The chain links TRBV6-1 to TRBJ2-2, with TRBD1 matching over 7 bases. The CDR3 length is 14 residues. CDR1 is MNHNS, CDR2 SASEGT, per germline. V lost 8 bases to trimming and J lost 1 base; unmatched junction nucleotides: 4.

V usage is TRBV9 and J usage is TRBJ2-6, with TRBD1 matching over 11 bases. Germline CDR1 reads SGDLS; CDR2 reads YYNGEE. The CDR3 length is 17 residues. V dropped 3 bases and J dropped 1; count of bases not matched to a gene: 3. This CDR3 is CASSAGTGGSGANVLTF. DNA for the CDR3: TGTGCCAGCAGCGCGGGGACAGGGGGGTCTGGGGCCAACGTCCTGACTTTC.

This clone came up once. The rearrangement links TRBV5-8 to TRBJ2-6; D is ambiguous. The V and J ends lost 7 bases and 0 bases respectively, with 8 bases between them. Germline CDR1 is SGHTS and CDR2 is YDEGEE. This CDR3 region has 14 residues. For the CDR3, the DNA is TGTGCCAGCGAGGTACGCTCTGGGGCCAACGTCCTGACTTTC. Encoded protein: CASEVRSGANVLTF.

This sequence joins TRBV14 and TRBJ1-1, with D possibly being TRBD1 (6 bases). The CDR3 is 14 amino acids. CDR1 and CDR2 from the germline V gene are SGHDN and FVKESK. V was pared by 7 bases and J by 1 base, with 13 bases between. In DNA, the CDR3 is TGTGCCAGCACCCTACAGGGCCCGAACACTGAAGCTTTCTTT. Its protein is CASTLQGPNTEAFF.

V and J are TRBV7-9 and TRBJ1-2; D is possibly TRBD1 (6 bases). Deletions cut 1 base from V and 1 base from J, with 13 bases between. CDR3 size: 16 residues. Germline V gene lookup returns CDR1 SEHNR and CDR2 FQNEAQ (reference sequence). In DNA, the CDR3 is TGTGCCAGCAGCTTAGATTTTCGGACAGTTAACTATGGCTACACCTTC. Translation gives CASSLDFRTVNYGYTF.

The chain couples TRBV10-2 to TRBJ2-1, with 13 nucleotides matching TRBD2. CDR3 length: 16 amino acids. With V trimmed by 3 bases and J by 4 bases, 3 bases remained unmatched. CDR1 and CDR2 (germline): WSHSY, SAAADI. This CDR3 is CASSDKLAGGYNEQFF. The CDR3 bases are TGCGCCAGCAGTGACAAACTAGCGGGAGGGTACAATGAGCAGTTCTTC.

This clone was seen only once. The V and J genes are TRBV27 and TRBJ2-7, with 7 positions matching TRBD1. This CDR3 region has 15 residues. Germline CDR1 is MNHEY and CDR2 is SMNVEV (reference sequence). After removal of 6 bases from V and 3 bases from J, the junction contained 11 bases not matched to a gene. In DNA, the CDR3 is TGTGCCAGCAGCTATAGCGAAGGGGGCTTCTACGAGCAGTACTTC. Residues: CASSYSEGGFYEQYF.

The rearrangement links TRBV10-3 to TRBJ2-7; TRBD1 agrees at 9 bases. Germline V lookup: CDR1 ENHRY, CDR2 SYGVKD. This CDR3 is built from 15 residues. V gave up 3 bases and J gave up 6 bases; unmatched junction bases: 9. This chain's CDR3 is CAISEPGQGYTEQYF. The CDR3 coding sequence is TGTGCCATCAGTGAACCGGGACAGGGTTATACCGAGCAGTACTTC.

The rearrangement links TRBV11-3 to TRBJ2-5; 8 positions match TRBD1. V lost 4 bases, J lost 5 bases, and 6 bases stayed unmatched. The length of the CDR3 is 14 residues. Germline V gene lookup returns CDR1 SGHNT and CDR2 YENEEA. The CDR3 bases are TGTGCCAGCAGCTCCACAGGGGGAATGGAGACCCAGTACTTC. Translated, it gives CASSSTGGMETQYF.

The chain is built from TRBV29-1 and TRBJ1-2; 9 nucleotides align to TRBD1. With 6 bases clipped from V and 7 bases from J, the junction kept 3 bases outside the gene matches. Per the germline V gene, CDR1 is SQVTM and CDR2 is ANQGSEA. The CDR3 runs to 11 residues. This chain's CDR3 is CSVGTGSGYTF. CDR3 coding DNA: TGCAGCGTAGGGACAGGGTCTGGCTACACCTTC.

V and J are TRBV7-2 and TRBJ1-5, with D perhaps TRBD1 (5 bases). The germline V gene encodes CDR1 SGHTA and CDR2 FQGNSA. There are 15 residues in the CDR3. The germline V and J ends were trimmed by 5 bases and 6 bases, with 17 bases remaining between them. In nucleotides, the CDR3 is TGTGCCAGCAGCCCTGGGGTGGGGGGAGGTCAGCCCCAGCATTTT. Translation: CASSPGVGGGQPQHF.

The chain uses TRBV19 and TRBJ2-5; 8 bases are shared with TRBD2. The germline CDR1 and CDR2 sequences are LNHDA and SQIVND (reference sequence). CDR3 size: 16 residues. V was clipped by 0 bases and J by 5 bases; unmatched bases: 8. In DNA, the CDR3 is TGTGCCAGTAGTATAGATTCGGGGCGCGGGGGGGAGACCCAGTACTTC. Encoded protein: CASSIDSGRGGETQYF.

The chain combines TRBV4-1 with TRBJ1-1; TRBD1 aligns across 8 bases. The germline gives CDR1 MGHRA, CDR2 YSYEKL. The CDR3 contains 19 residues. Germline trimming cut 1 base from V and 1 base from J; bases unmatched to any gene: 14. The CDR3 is CASSQGFGTGTGGNTEAFF. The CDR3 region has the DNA TGCGCCAGCAGCCAAGGATTTGGTACCGGGACAGGAGGGAACACTGAAGCTTTCTTT.

The CDR3 DNA is TGTGCCAGCAGTGGGACAGCGCCTAACTATGGCTACACCTTC. It yields the protein CASSGTAPNYGYTF. This rearrangement joins TRBV6-1 to TRBJ1-2; weak D call: TRBD1 (6 bases). Germline V CDR1 and CDR2: MNHNS, SASEGT. The V gene lost 4 bases and the J gene lost 0 bases, with 9 bases spanning the gap. The CDR3 consists of 14 residues.

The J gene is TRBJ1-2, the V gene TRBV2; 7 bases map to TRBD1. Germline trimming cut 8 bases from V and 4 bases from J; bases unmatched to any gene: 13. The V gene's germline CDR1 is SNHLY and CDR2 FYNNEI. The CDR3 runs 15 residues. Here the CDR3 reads CASQIRDSNPYGYTF. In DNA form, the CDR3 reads TGTGCCAGCCAAATCCGGGACAGTAATCCCTATGGCTACACCTTC.

The DNA of the CDR3 is TGTGCCACCAGCAGACCGGGACAAAGAACCGGGGAGCTGTTTTTT. It translates to CATSRPGQRTGELFF. This rearrangement joins TRBV15 to TRBJ2-2; maybe TRBD1 (6 bases). The CDR3 is 15 residues long. V shed 2 bases and J shed 5 bases, with 12 bases lying between them. Germline CDR1 is LNHNV and CDR2 is YYDKDF (reference sequence).